Reported below is one TCR beta chain. What it recognizes is unknown. Given a much more abundant clone one base away, this may be a read error. This specimen belongs to a study of tumor-infiltrating lymphocytes in primary liver carcinoma. RNA was extracted from whole blood without cell sorting, alongside germline DNA. Donors were untreated and chronically infected with HBV. Findings and caveats of the study: Significantly greater top-250-clone fractions characterized tumors relative to blood (p = 0.039).

TCR beta cDNA was reverse-transcribed from about 500 ng of total RNA. The reaction used a constant-region primer and ProtoScript II reverse transcriptase. A slightly modified ARM-PCR protocol with three nested multiplex PCR rounds produced these TCR beta libraries. A C-beta reverse primer was combined with TRBV1-TRBV30 forward primers in the first two PCR rounds, and each round had around 11 cycles. From the multiplex PCR reads, TCRdb called clonotypes with MiXCR, one entry per CDR3 protein. The sample shows hundreds of thousands of distinct CDR3 sequences, 55% to 65% of them seen only once. Germline CDR1 is MNHNY and CDR2 is SVGAGI (reference sequence). The CDR3 has 15 residues.

This receptor was taken from a man aged 40-49 years with primary liver carcinoma and hepatitis B virus infection. The sequenced sample was peripheral blood. This chain uses TRBV6-6 with TRBJ1-1, with TRBD1 matching over 8 bases. CDR3 nucleotide sequence: TGTGCCAGCATTTACTCAGGGGGCGGGTACACTGAAGCTTTCTTT. It specifies CASIYSGGGYTEAFF.